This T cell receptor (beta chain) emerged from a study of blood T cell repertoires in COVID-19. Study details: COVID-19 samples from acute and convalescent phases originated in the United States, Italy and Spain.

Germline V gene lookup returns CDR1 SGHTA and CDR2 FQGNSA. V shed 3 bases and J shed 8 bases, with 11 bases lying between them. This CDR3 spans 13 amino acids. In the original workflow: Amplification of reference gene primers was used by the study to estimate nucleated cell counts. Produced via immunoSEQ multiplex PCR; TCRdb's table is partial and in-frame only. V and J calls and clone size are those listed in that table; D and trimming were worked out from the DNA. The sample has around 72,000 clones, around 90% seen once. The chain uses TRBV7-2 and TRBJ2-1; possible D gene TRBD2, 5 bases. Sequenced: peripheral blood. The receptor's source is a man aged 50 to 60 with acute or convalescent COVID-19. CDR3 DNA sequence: TGTGCCAGCAGCTTGGACTGGGGTGATGAGCAGTTCTTC. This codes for CASSLDWGDEQFF.